The 23 T cell receptor beta chains reported below all come from one sample, sequenced in a study of CD8+ T cells in alopecia areata. Extracted RNA was reverse transcribed into cDNA, the sequencing template. The repertoire was sequenced with immunoSEQ multiplex PCR; TCRdb's copy has only in-frame clones and lacks some. The sample has 95,000 to 120,000 clones, almost 60% seen once. The sequenced material came from CD8+ T cells sorted from blood. These receptor sequences come from a human donor in good health.

This clone occurred a few times. The chain couples TRBV15 to TRBJ2-5, with D perhaps TRBD2 (7 bases). The V gene's germline CDR1 is LNHNV and CDR2 YYDKDF (reference sequence). Trimming removed 0 bases from V and 2 bases from J, with 19 bases in between. CDR3 length equals 18 residues. CDR3 nucleotide sequence: TGTGCCACCAGCAGAGAGGGTGTAGGGGGGGGTCGTCAAGAGACCCAGTACTTC. Translation gives CATSREGVGGGRQETQYF. The whole variable domain, filled in from reference TRBV15 and TRBJ2-5, reads DAMVIQNPRYQVTQFGKPVTLSCSQTLNHNVMYWYQQKSSQAPKLLFHYYDKDFNNEADTPDNFQSRRPNTSFCFLDIRSPGLGDTAMYLCATSREGVGGGRQETQYFGPGTRLLVL.

J is TRBJ1-2 and V is TRBV28, with a possible D match to TRBD1 (6 bases). Germline assignment: CDR1 MDHEN and CDR2 SYDVKM. CDR3 length: 14 amino acids. V dropped 3 bases and J dropped 5 bases, with 13 bases sitting between them. For the CDR3, the DNA is TGTGCCAGCAGTTTTCAGGGGACGCGGTATGGCTACACCTTC. Its protein product is CASSFQGTRYGYTF.

This rearrangement joins TRBV7-6 to TRBJ1-1; D is ambiguous. V was clipped by 6 bases and J by 6 bases, with 17 bases between them. This CDR3 comprises 14 residues. The germline gives CDR1 SGHVS, CDR2 FNYEAQ. CDR3 region: CASRAERVGAEAFF. The CDR3, as DNA: TGTGCCAGCAGGGCTGAGAGGGTCGGCGCTGAAGCTTTCTTT.

This clone was seen a few times. The chain carries TRBV2 and TRBJ2-1; 11 bases align to TRBD2. CDR3 length: 16 residues. The junction had 7 bases not matched to a gene; V was cut back by 6 bases and J by 3 bases. In germline, CDR1 is SNHLY, CDR2 FYNNEI. CDR3 sequence: CASRGTGTSGYNEQFF. The CDR3 nucleotides read TGTGCCAGCAGGGGGACCGGGACTAGCGGCTACAATGAGCAGTTCTTC.

This clone was seen only a few times. The rearrangement uses TRBV6-1 and TRBJ1-1, with 8 bases fitting TRBD1. The germline V gene has CDR1 MNHNS and CDR2 SASEGT. The junction had 5 bases not matched to a gene; V was cut back by 10 bases and J by 1 base. This CDR3 contains 13 residues. The CDR3 region has the DNA TGTGCCACACGGACAGGGAGGAACACTGAAGCTTTCTTT. It specifies CATRTGRNTEAFF.

The sample holds a few counts of this clone. CDR3 nucleotides: TGTGCCAGCAGCCCTAAGTCAGGATACGAGCAGTACTTC. Amino acid sequence: CASSPKSGYEQYF. This chain joins TRBV7-9 and TRBJ2-7, with D uncertain. Germline lookup yields CDR1 SEHNR and CDR2 FQNEAQ (reference sequence). The CDR3 contains 13 residues. Trimming removed 5 bases from V and 4 bases from J, with 12 bases in between.

The V and J genes are TRBV21-1 and TRBJ2-3; the table's D call, TRBD1, has no DNA check behind it. TRBV21-1 is shown as a pseudogene. The CDR3 covers 16 residues. This chain's CDR3 is CASSTHQGPSTDTQYF. Here the CDR3 DNA reads TGTGCCAGCAGCACTCATCAGGGCCCTAGCACAGATACGCAGTATTTT.

This clone was seen a few times. The J gene is TRBJ2-5, the V gene TRBV14; D is perhaps TRBD1 (5 bases). The CDR3 length is 15 residues. CDR1 and CDR2 from the germline V gene are SGHDN and FVKESK. The V and J ends lost 3 bases and 4 bases respectively, with 15 bases between them. CDR3 protein: CASSHEGVTGETQYF. DNA of the CDR3: TGTGCCAGCAGCCACGAAGGAGTTACAGGAGAGACCCAGTACTTC. The full variable domain, with the rest looked up from reference TRBV14 and TRBJ2-5, is EAGVTQFPSHSVIEKGQTVTLRCDPISGHDNLYWYRRVMGKEIKFLLHFVKESKQDESGMPNNRFLAERTGGTYSTLKVQPAELEDSGVYFCASSHEGVTGETQYFGPGTRLLVL.

The gene calls are TRBV28 and TRBJ2-7; 9 bases are a match to TRBD2. The germline V gene has CDR1 MDHEN and CDR2 SYDVKM. The CDR3 runs 15 residues. Trimming took 6 bases from V and 3 from J; bases not matched to a gene: 9. The DNA for the CDR3 is TGTGCCAGCAGCCGGGGAGGTAGCGGGGGCTACGAGCAGTACTTC. Translation: CASSRGGSGGYEQYF.

The chain recombines TRBV6-5 with TRBJ2-5; TRBD1 might be the D (6 bases). This CDR3 contains 14 residues. In germline, CDR1 is MNHEY, CDR2 SVGAGI. V dropped 5 bases and J dropped 5 bases, with 15 bases sitting between them. CDR3 coding DNA: TGTGCCAGCAGTCTCGACAGGCCCAAGGAGACCCAGTACTTC. It is translated as CASSLDRPKETQYF.

This rearrangement joins TRBV25-1 to TRBJ2-2; 9 nucleotides agree with TRBD1. After removal of 3 bases from V and 6 bases from J, the junction contained 8 bases not matched to a gene. The length of the CDR3 is 16 residues. CDR1 and CDR2 from the germline V gene are MGHDK and SYGVNS. CDR3 region: CASSDRTGEGSGELFF. DNA of the CDR3: TGTGCCAGCAGTGACCGGACAGGGGAGGGTTCCGGGGAGCTGTTTTTT. The entire variable domain, with the rest obtained from reference TRBV25-1 and TRBJ2-2, is as follows: EADIYQTPRYLVIGTGKKITLECSQTMGHDKMYWYQQDPGMELHLIHYSYGVNSTEKGDLSSESTVSRIRTEHFPLTLESARPSHTSQYLCASSDRTGEGSGELFFGEGSRLTVL.

Details on this clone: Other DNA sequences in this specimen translate into the identical CDR3. V and J are TRBV27 and TRBJ2-7, with D maybe TRBD2 (6 bases). CDR1 is MNHEY, CDR2 SMNVEV, per germline (reference sequence). Between the trimmed V and J ends, which lost 3 bases and 4 bases, there was a span of 10 bases. The CDR3 has 13 amino acids. The CDR3 sequence: CASSFGGGYEQYF. The CDR3 DNA is TGTGCCAGCAGTTTCGGGGGTGGGTACGAGCAGTACTTC.

Here the CDR3 DNA reads TGTGCCAGCAACACAGTTACGAACACTGAAGCTTTCTTT. Translated, it gives CASNTVTNTEAFF. The V gene is TRBV9, the J gene TRBJ1-1; D not resolved. The germline V gene encodes CDR1 SGDLS and CDR2 YYNGEE. V was trimmed by 6 bases and J by 1 base, leaving 10 bases between them. The CDR3 extends over 13 amino acids.

The chain has TRBV4-2 and TRBJ1-5; no reliable D call. The CDR3 spans 14 residues. CDR1 is LGHNA, CDR2 YNFKEQ, per germline. With 1 base removed from V and 1 base from J, the gap between germline ends came to 5 bases. Written as DNA, the CDR3 is TGTGCCAGCAGCCAAGGGGCAAGCAATCAGCCCCAGCATTTT. Protein sequence: CASSQGASNQPQHF.

The chain uses TRBV4-3 and TRBJ2-2, with unresolved D. CDR1 is LGHNA, CDR2 YSLEER, per germline. The CDR3 is 15 residues long. V was trimmed by 4 bases and J by 7 bases, leaving 16 bases between them. This CDR3 is CASSPGADGRGELFF. The CDR3 DNA sequence: TGCGCCAGCAGCCCTGGCGCAGATGGACGCGGGGAGCTGTTTTTT.

The chain combines TRBV5-6 with TRBJ1-5; 7 bases line up with TRBD1. CDR1 and CDR2 (germline): SGHDT, YYEEEE. The CDR3 covers 18 residues. V dropped 1 base and J dropped 0; count of bases not matched to a gene: 10. The DNA for the CDR3 is TGTGCCAGCAGCTTGCTATCCGGGACAGTTAATAGCAATCAGCCCCAGCATTTT. It specifies CASSLLSGTVNSNQPQHF.

The chain uses TRBV4-1 and TRBJ1-1; no clear D gene. Trimming removed 8 bases from V and 5 bases from J, with 9 bases in between. Looked up from germline, CDR1 is MGHRA and CDR2 is YSYEKL. The CDR3 length is 11 residues. The CDR3 nucleotides are TGCGCCAGCGGTCTGGGGACTGAAGCTTTCTTT. As protein: CASGLGTEAFF.

The chain links TRBV4-3 to TRBJ2-2; D is perhaps TRBD1 (5 bases). The ends were cut back, 0 bases at V and 4 bases at J, with 15 bases in the middle. This CDR3 has 17 residues. Germline V CDR1 and CDR2: LGHNA, YSLEER. This CDR3 reads CASSQDQGEWTTGELFF. CDR3 coding DNA: TGCGCCAGCAGCCAAGATCAAGGGGAATGGACCACCGGGGAGCTGTTTTTT.

This clone occurred once. V usage is TRBV29-1 and J usage is TRBJ2-7; D gene ambiguous. CDR3 length: 14 amino acids. Germline V gives CDR1 SQVTM, CDR2 ANQGSEA. With 0 bases removed from V and 2 bases from J, the gap between germline ends came to 11 bases. The CDR3 nucleotides are TGCAGCGTTGAAGAGGGCAGCTCGGCCTACGAGCAGTACTTC. Amino acids: CSVEEGSSAYEQYF.

This clone appeared once. This chain links TRBV7-9 with TRBJ1-1, with D possibly being TRBD1 (5 bases). CDR1 is SEHNR and CDR2 is FQNEAQ in the germline V gene (reference sequence). The germline V and J ends were trimmed by 5 bases and 3 bases, with 13 bases remaining between them. This CDR3 comprises 14 residues. CDR3 sequence (DNA): TGTGCCAGCAGCCCCCGGGGCGCCGACACTGAAGCTTTCTTT. Translating it yields CASSPRGADTEAFF. The full variable domain, rest sourced from reference TRBV7-9 and TRBJ1-1, is DTGVSQNPRHKITKRGQNVTFRCDPISEHNRLYWYRQTLGQGPEFLTYFQNEAQLEKSRLLSDRFSAERPKGSFSTLEIQRTEQGDSAMYLCASSPRGADTEAFFGQGTRLTVV.

This clone was seen a handful of times. The chain combines TRBV2 with TRBJ2-7; D is unresolved. V dropped 11 bases and J dropped 9 bases, with 23 bases sitting between them. CDR3 length equals 13 residues. Looked up from germline, CDR1 is SNHLY and CDR2 is FYNNEI. The CDR3 DNA reads TGTGCCTGCCTCCCGCCCGTCCCGGGTGGGCAGTACTTC. Residues: CACLPPVPGGQYF.

The sample holds a few counts of this clone. V gene TRBV20-1 combines with J gene TRBJ2-1; D not resolved. Germline assignment: CDR1 DFQATT and CDR2 SNEGSKA (reference sequence). CDR3 length equals 11 residues. The V gene lost 4 bases and the J gene lost 4 bases, with 5 bases spanning the gap. CDR3 loop: CSATEYNEQFF. CDR3 in DNA: TGCAGTGCTACGGAATACAATGAGCAGTTCTTC.

The V and J genes are TRBV7-2 and TRBJ2-6, with TRBD2 identical over 8 bases. Germline values: CDR1 SGHTA, CDR2 FQGNSA. This CDR3 has 17 residues. V was clipped by 3 bases and J by 5 bases; unmatched bases: 9. The CDR3 bases are TGTGCCAGCAGCTTTTGGCGGGGGGCCCTCTGGGCCAACGTCCTGACTTTC. It codes for CASSFWRGALWANVLTF.